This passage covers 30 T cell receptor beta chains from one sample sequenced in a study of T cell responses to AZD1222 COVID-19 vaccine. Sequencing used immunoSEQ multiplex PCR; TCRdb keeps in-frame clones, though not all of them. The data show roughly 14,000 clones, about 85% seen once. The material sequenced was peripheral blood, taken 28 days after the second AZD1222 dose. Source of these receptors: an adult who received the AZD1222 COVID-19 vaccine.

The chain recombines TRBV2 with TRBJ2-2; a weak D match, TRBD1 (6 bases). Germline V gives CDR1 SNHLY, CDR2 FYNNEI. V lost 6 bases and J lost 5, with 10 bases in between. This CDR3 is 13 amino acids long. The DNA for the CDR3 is TGTGCCAGCAGGGACAGAGAAACCGGGGAGCTGTTTTTT. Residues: CASRDRETGELFF.

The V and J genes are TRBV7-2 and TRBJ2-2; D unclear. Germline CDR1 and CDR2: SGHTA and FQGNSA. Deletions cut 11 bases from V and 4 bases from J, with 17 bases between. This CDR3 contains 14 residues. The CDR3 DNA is TGTGCCTCTTTTGGGGTGGGATTCACCGGGGAGCTGTTTTTT. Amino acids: CASFGVGFTGELFF.

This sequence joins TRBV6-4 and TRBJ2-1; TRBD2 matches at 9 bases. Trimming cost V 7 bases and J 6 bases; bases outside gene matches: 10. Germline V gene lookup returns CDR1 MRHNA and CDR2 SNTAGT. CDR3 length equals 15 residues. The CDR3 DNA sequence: TGTGCCAGCACCCGAGAAGCGGGGGGAGTCAATGAGCAGTTCTTC. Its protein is CASTREAGGVNEQFF.

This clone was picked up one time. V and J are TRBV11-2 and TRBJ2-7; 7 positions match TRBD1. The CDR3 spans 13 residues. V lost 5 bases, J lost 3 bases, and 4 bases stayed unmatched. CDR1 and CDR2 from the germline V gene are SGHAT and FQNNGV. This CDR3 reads CASSRTGDYEQYF. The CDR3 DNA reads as TGTGCCAGCAGCCGGACAGGCGACTACGAGCAGTACTTC.

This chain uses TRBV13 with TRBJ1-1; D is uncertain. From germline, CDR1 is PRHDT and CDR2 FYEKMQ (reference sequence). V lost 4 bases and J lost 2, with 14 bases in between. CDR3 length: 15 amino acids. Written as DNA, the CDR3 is TGTGCCAGCAGCTCTCCCCCGGCAGTTAACACTGAAGCTTTCTTT. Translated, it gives CASSSPPAVNTEAFF.

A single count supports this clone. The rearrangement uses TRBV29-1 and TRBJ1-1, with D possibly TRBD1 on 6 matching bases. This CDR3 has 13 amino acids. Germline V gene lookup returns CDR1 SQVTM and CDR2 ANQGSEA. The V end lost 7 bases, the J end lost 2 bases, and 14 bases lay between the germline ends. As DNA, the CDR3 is TGCAGCGCGGACAGACTACTAAACACTGAAGCTTTCTTT. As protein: CSADRLLNTEAFF.

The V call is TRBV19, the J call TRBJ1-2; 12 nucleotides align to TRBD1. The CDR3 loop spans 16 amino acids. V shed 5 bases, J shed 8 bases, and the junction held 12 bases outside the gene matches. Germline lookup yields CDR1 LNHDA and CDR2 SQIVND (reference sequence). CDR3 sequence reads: CASSRRDRGPTDGYTF. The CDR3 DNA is TGTGCCAGTAGTCGCCGGGACAGGGGGCCCACCGACGGCTACACCTTC.

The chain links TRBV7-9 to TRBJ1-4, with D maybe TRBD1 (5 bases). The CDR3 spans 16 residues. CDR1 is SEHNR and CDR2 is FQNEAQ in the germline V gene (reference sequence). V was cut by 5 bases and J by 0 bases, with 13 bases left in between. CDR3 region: CASSGGETATNEKLFF. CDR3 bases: TGTGCCAGCAGCGGGGGAGAGACCGCAACTAATGAAAAACTGTTTTTT.

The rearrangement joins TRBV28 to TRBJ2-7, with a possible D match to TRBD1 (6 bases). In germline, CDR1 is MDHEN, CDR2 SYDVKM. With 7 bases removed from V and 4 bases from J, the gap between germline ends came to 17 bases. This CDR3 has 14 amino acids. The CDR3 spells CASIEGRGWYEQYF. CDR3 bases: TGTGCCAGCATTGAGGGCAGGGGATGGTACGAGCAGTACTTC.

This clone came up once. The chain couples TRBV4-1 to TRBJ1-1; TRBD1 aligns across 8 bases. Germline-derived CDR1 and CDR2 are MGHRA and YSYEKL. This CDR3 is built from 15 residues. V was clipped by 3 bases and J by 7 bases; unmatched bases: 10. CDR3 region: CASSHPGQEINEAFF. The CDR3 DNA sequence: TGCGCCAGCAGCCATCCGGGACAGGAGATAAATGAAGCTTTCTTT.

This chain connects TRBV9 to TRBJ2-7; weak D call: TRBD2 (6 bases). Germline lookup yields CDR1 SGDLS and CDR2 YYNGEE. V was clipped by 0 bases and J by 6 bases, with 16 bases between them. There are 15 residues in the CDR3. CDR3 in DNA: TGTGCCAGCAGCGTAGGAGGGACTCCCATCTCCGAGCAGTACTTC. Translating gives CASSVGGTPISEQYF.

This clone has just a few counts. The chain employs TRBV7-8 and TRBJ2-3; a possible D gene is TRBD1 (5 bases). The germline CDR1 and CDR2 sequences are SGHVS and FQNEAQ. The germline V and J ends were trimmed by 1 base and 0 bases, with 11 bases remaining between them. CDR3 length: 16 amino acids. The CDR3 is CASSLEGRFSTDTQYF. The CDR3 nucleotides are TGTGCCAGCAGCTTAGAGGGGCGGTTTAGCACAGATACGCAGTATTTT.

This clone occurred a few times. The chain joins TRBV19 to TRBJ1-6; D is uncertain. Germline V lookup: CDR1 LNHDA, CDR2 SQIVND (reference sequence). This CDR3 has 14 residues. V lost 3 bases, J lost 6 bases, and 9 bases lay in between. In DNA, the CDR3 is TGTGCCAGTAGTATCAGAGGGCGTAATTCACCCCTCCACTTT. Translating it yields CASSIRGRNSPLHF.

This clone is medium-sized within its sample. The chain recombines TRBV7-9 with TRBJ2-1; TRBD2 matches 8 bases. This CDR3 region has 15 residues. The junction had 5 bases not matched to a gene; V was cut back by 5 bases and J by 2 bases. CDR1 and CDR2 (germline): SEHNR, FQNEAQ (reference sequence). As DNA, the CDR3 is TGTGCCAGCAGCCCAAGCGGGAGCCCCTACAATGAGCAGTTCTTC. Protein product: CASSPSGSPYNEQFF.

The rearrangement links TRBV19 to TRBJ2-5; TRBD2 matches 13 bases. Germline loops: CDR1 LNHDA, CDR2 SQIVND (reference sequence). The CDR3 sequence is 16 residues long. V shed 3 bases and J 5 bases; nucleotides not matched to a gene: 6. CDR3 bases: TGTGCCAGTAGTATGGGACTAGCGGGATTAAGGGAGACCCAGTACTTC. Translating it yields CASSMGLAGLRETQYF.

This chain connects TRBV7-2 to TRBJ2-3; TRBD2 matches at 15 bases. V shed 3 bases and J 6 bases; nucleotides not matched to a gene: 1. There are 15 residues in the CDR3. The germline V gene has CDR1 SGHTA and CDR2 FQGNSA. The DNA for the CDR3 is TGTGCCAGCAGCTTGGGACTAGCGGGGGGTGATACGCAGTATTTT. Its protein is CASSLGLAGGDTQYF.

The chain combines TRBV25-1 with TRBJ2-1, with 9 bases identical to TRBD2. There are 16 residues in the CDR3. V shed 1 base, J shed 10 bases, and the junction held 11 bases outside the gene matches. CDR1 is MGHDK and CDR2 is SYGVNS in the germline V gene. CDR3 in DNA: TGTGCCAGCAGTGAATTGGGTAGCGGGAGTGCCGGGGAGCAGTTCTTC. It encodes CASSELGSGSAGEQFF.

Here the CDR3 reads CASSRSRPNTGELFF. CDR3 coding DNA: TGTGCCAGCAGTCGGAGCCGCCCCAACACCGGGGAGCTGTTTTTT. This chain joins TRBV6-5 and TRBJ2-2; D uncertain. Germline assignment: CDR1 MNHEY and CDR2 SVGAGI. This CDR3 is built from 15 residues. Trimming pared 5 bases from V and 2 bases from J, leaving 12 bases between.

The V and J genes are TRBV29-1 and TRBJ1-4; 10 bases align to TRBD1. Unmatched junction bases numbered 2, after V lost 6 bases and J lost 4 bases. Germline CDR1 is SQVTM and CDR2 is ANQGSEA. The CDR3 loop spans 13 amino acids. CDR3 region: CSVRTGGNEKLFF. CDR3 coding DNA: TGCAGCGTGAGGACAGGGGGTAATGAAAAACTGTTTTTT. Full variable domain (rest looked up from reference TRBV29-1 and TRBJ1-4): SAVISQKPSRDICQRGTSLTIQCQVDSQVTMMFWYRQQPGQSLTLIATANQGSEATYESGFVIDKFPISRPNLTFSTLTVSNMSPEDSSIYLCSVRTGGNEKLFFGSGTQLSVL.

CDR3 DNA sequence: TGTGCCAGCAGCTACCCAACCGGGACAGGGAGAATCGGTGGCTACACCTTC. Its translation is CASSYPTGTGRIGGYTF. This chain joins TRBV7-2 and TRBJ1-2; TRBD1 matches 9 bases. The V and J ends lost 4 bases and 7 bases, in that order; junction bases with no gene match: 16. In germline, CDR1 is SGHTA, CDR2 FQGNSA. The CDR3 sequence is 17 residues long. The whole variable domain, filled in from reference TRBV7-2 and TRBJ1-2, reads GAGVSQSPSNKVTEKGKDVELRCDPISGHTALYWYRQSLGQGLEFLIYFQGNSAPDKSGLPSDRFSAERTGGSVSTLTIQRTQQEDSAVYLCASSYPTGTGRIGGYTFGSGTRLTVV.

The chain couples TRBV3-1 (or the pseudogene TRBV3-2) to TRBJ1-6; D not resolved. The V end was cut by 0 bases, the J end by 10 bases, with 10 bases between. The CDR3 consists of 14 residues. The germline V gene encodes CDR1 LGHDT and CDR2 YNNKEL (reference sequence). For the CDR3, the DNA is TGTGCCAGCAGCCAAGATACCGGTCGGTCACCCCTCCACTTT. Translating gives CASSQDTGRSPLHF.

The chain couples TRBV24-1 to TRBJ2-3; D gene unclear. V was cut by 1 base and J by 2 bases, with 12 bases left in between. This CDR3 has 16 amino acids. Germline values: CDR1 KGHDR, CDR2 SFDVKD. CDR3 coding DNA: TGTGCCACCAGTGATTTTGGAGAAAGCCCCACAGATACGCAGTATTTT. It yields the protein CATSDFGESPTDTQYF.

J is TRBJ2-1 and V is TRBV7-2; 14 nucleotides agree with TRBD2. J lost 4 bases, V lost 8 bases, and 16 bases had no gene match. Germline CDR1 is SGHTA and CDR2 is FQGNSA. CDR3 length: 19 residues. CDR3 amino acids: CASEIGTSGRRAGYNEQFF. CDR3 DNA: TGTGCCAGCGAGATAGGGACTAGCGGGAGAAGGGCGGGTTACAATGAGCAGTTCTTC.

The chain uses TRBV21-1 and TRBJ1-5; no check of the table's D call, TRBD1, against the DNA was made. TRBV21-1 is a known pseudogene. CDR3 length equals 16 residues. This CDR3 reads CASSSRTGGSNQPQHF. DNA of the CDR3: TGTGCCAGCAGCAGCAGGACAGGGGGAAGCAATCAGCCCCAGCATTTT.

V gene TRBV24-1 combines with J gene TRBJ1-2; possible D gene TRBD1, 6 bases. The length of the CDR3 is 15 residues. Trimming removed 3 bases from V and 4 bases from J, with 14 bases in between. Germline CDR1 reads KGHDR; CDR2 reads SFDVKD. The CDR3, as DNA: TGTGCCACCAGTGATAGCGGCGGGGGCGTCTATGGCTACACCTTC. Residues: CATSDSGGGVYGYTF.

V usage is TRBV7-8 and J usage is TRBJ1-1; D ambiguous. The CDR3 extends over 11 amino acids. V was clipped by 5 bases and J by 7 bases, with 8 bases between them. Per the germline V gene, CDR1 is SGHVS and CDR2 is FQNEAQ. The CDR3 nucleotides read TGTGCCAGCAGCCCTAACTTTGAAGCTTTCTTT. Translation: CASSPNFEAFF.

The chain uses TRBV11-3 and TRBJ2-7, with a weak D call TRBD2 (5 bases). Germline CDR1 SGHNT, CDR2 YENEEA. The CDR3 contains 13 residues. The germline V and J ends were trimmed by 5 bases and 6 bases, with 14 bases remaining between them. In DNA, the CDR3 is TGTGCCAGCAGCAAGACTACTGCGGGCGAGCAGTACTTC. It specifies CASSKTTAGEQYF.

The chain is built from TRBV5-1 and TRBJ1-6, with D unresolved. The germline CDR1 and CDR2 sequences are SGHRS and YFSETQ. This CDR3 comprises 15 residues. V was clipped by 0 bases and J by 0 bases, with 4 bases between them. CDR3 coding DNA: TGCGCCAGCAGCTTGGGGCGCTCCTATAATTCACCCCTCCACTTT. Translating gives CASSLGRSYNSPLHF.

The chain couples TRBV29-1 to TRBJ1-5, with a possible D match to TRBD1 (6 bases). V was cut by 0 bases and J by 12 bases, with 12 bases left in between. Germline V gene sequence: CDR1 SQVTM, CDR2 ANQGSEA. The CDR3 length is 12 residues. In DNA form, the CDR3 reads TGCAGCGTTGAAGAGGGGAGAGGGGGCCAGCATTTT. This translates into CSVEEGRGGQHF.

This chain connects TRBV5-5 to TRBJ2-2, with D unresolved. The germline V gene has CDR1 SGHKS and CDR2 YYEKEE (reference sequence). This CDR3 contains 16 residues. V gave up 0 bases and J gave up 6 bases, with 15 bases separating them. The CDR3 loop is CASSLGQITLAGELFF. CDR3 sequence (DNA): TGTGCCAGCAGCTTGGGTCAGATAACACTCGCCGGGGAGCTGTTTTTT.